This T cell receptor beta chain was sequenced for a study of STAT3 mutations in large granular lymphocyte leukemia. The sample holds a few counts of this clone. The antigen remains unidentified. V gave up 4 bases and J gave up 6 bases; unmatched junction bases: 4. The CDR3 extends over 14 amino acids. Germline-derived CDR1 and CDR2 are SGHRS and YFSETQ. The data were produced by immunoSEQ multiplex PCR, yet TCRdb's version contains in-frame clones alone and is incomplete. The data show approximately 4,400 clones, with about 80% seen just once and about 86% held by the top ten. Study results and caveats: At least one immunodominant TCR beta clonotype appeared in every T-cell large granular lymphocyte leukemia patient.

The chain combines TRBV5-1 with TRBJ2-3; TRBD2 agrees at 11 bases. The TCR originated in a boy aged 5 to 17 with T-cell large granular lymphocyte leukemia. Some clones in this sample may be carry-over from other donors' samples. The sequencing input was peripheral blood mononuclear cells. Here the CDR3 reads CASSGGLAEDTQYF. The CDR3, as DNA: TGCGCCAGCAGCGGGGGACTAGCGGAGGATACGCAGTATTTT.